This TCR beta chain emerged from a study of human T cells and chemical hapten exposure. Using its own MiXCR run on the RACE reads, TCRdb lists one record per CDR3 protein. This sample has about 90,000 distinct CDR3 sequences, with about 11% found just once. Time point of the sample: patch test 3, about 24 weeks after DPC sensitization. Sample treatment: therapeutic diphenylcyclopropenone sensitization with weekly scalp DPC. Alopecia patients deemed DPC-suitable, aged 18 to 70, excluding pregnancy. CDR1 and CDR2 from the germline V gene are SQVTM and ANQGSEA. V shed 5 bases and J 3 bases; nucleotides not matched to a gene: 7. The CDR3 contains 14 residues. This clonotype was detected ten times or more.

The clonotype originates from a woman younger than 45 with alopecia areata. Some clones in this sample may be carry-over from other donors' samples. The V gene is TRBV29-1, the J gene TRBJ1-1, with 9 bases lining up with TRBD1. The input for sequencing was whole blood, taken in connection with sensitization to the hapten diphenylcyclopropenone (DPC). The CDR3 DNA reads as TGCAGCGTTAAGGGACAGGGACGGGACACTGAAGCTTTCTTT. Its protein product is CSVKGQGRDTEAFF.